Sequencing of this T cell receptor beta chain was carried out in a study of human T cells and chemical hapten exposure. Background on the study: Sensitization was performed using 2% DPC on an approximately 2 cm by approximately 2 cm upper inner arm skin site. Study results and caveats: Versus controls, significantly more large CDR3 similarity clusters arose from expanded TCRs.

Looked up from germline, CDR1 is MDHEN and CDR2 is SYDVKM. This CDR3 contains 15 residues. J lost 5 bases, V lost 6 bases, and 9 bases had no gene match. The time point is: patch test 2, 6 weeks after DPC sensitization. As for treatment: therapeutic diphenylcyclopropenone sensitization with weekly scalp DPC. The study drew its donors from alopecia patients who were 18 to 70 years old and suitable for DPC. To note about this clonotype: The antigen remains undetermined.

TCRdb passed the RACE reads through MiXCR, listing each CDR3 protein once. The table records about 95,000 distinct CDR3 sequences, roughly 11% of them present only once. The clonotype was recovered from a woman in her thirties or forties with alopecia areata. Some clones in this sample may be carry-over from other donors' samples. Here the sequenced sample was whole blood, taken in connection with sensitization to the hapten diphenylcyclopropenone (DPC). The chain links TRBV28 to TRBJ1-4; 7 nucleotides line up with TRBD1. The CDR3 sequence: CASSPRDSGNEKLFF. DNA of the CDR3: TGTGCCAGCAGCCCTAGGGACAGCGGAAATGAAAAACTGTTTTTT.